A single sample is the source of the 25 T cell receptor beta chains below, sequenced in a study of neurological immune-mediated disorders. TCRdb re-called the 5' RACE reads through MiXCR, storing one row per CDR3 protein. The top ten hold roughly 2% of the sample, which has about 55,000 distinct CDR3 sequences, 3.5% to 4% seen once. The sequencing input was CD4+ T cells from blood. The receptors shown here come from a woman in her thirties or forties with multiple sclerosis.

In this sample, this clonotype turned up a few times. CDR3 coding DNA: TGTGCCAGCAGCCAATTTGAGGAGTTTCGGGATACGCAGTATTTT. Amino acid sequence: CASSQFEEFRDTQYF. This chain uses TRBV14 with TRBJ2-3; D unclear. Germline V CDR1 and CDR2: SGHDN, FVKESK. This CDR3 is built from 15 residues. V lost 2 bases and J lost 6, with 15 bases in between.

The V call is TRBV6-2 or TRBV6-3, the J call TRBJ2-6, with 8 bases identical to TRBD2. CDR1 is MNHEY and CDR2 is SVGEGT in the germline V gene. The CDR3 extends over 14 amino acids. V was pared by 5 bases and J by 7 bases, with 4 bases of the junction left unmatched. CDR3 sequence reads: CASSRGGGANVLTF. The CDR3 bases are TGTGCCAGCAGTCGGGGGGGTGGTGCCAACGTCCTGACTTTC.

This clonotype is a singleton in its sample. The genes are TRBV7-8 and TRBJ1-6, with D possibly matching TRBD1 (6 bases). Germline CDR1 is SGHVS and CDR2 is FQNEAQ. The CDR3 has 15 residues. With 6 bases removed from V and 9 bases from J, the gap between germline ends came to 18 bases. CDR3 DNA sequence: TGTGCCAGCAGTTACGGGGGGGGCCCTAGTTCACCCCTCCACTTT. Encoded protein: CASSYGGGPSSPLHF.

This clonotype was recorded at least ten times. Mismatch with germline at one junction end may stem from a read error. CDR3 nucleotides: TGTGCCAGCACCTTAGGTAGCAGGAAAGGTCCTCTGGGGGCCAACGTCCTGACTTTC. This encodes CASTLGSRKGPLGANVLTF. The genes are TRBV7-9 and TRBJ2-6; D call uncertain. The germline V gene has CDR1 SEHNR and CDR2 FQNEAQ (reference sequence). The CDR3 spans 19 residues.

This clonotype occurred many times. At one end, the junction sequence differs from germline, possibly due to a read error. The J gene is TRBJ2-3, the V gene TRBV14, with D uncertain. CDR3 length: 13 amino acids. From germline, CDR1 is SGHDN and CDR2 FVKESK. CDR3 region: CASSLGSTDTQYF. CDR3 nucleotides: TGCGCCAGCAGCTTGGGATCCACAGATACGCAGTATTTT.

The chain couples TRBV7-9 to TRBJ2-3; D is tentatively TRBD1 or TRBD2 (5 bases each). Germline V gene sequence: CDR1 SEHNR, CDR2 FQNEAQ (reference sequence). This CDR3 contains 12 residues. With 11 bases removed from V and 2 bases from J, the gap between germline ends came to 11 bases. The CDR3 reads CASWGITDTQYF. In nucleotides, the CDR3 is TGTGCCTCGTGGGGGATCACAGATACGCAGTATTTT.

This clonotype was found many times. The rearrangement joins TRBV20-1 to TRBJ2-5, with 8 bases identical to TRBD2. This CDR3 comprises 13 residues. V lost 6 bases to trimming and J lost 2 bases; unmatched junction nucleotides: 5. The germline gives CDR1 DFQATT, CDR2 SNEGSKA (reference sequence). The CDR3 nucleotides are TGCAGTGCATTAGCGGGGACTCAAGAGACCCAGTACTTC. It translates to CSALAGTQETQYF.

This clonotype was seen ten or more times. The chain combines TRBV20-1 with TRBJ1-1, with D unresolved. This CDR3 has 14 amino acids. Germline CDR1 DFQATT, CDR2 SNEGSKA (reference sequence). Trimming took 3 bases from V and 5 from J, leaving 16 bases between them. The CDR3 region has the DNA TGCAGTGCTAGGGGTTCACCCCCGGGGACTGAAGCTTTCTTT. Protein: CSARGSPPGTEAFF.

Ten or more counts support this clonotype. This rearrangement joins TRBV20-1 to TRBJ1-1, with D unclear. The V end lost 5 bases, the J end lost 3 bases, and 7 bases lay between the germline ends. Looked up from germline, CDR1 is DFQATT and CDR2 is SNEGSKA (reference sequence). This CDR3 region has 11 residues. The CDR3 spells CSASRYTEAFF. The CDR3 DNA sequence: TGCAGTGCTTCCAGATACACTGAAGCTTTCTTT.

This clonotype was seen many times. This chain connects TRBV25-1 to TRBJ2-1; no clear D. V lost 0 bases, J lost 10 bases, and 4 bases lay in between. The CDR3 runs to 11 residues. CDR1 and CDR2 (germline): MGHDK, SYGVNS. CDR3 amino acids: CASSEYREQFF. CDR3 in DNA: TGTGCCAGCAGTGAATACCGGGAGCAGTTCTTC.

This clonotype was recorded many times. The J gene is TRBJ1-1, the V gene TRBV5-8; D is unresolved. Germline CDR1 and CDR2: SGHTS and YDEGEE. The CDR3 covers 11 residues. V lost 1 base and J 11 bases, leaving 9 bases between the germline ends. Here the CDR3 reads CASSLIVPAFF. DNA of the CDR3: TGTGCCAGCAGCTTGATAGTGCCGGCTTTCTTT.

This clonotype was counted ten times or more. This chain joins TRBV7-3 and TRBJ2-3; TRBD2 matches 7 bases. Germline assignment: CDR1 SGHTA and CDR2 FQGTGA. Trimming at V came to 5 bases and at J to 0 bases, leaving 5 bases not matched to a gene. The CDR3 has 15 residues. For the CDR3, the DNA is TGTGCCAGCAGCCCCCAGCGGGGTAGCACAGATACGCAGTATTTT. It codes for CASSPQRGSTDTQYF. The entire variable domain, with the rest obtained from reference TRBV7-3 and TRBJ2-3, is as follows: GAGVSQTPSNKVTEKGKYVELRCDPISGHTALYWYRQSLGQGPEFLIYFQGTGAADDSGLPNDRFFAVRPEGSVSTLKIQRTERGDSAVYLCASSPQRGSTDTQYFGPGTRLTVL.

This clonotype has ten or more counts. This chain connects TRBV7-7 to TRBJ2-5; D is perhaps TRBD1 (6 bases). In germline, CDR1 is SSHAT, CDR2 FNYEAQ (reference sequence). The CDR3 length is 13 residues. Trimming left V 4 bases short and J 5 bases short, with 11 bases between. The DNA of the CDR3 is TGTGCCAGCAGCTCTAACAGGGACGAGACCCAGTACTTC. This gives the protein CASSSNRDETQYF.

This clonotype was seen repeatedly, ten times or more. The chain employs TRBV5-1 and TRBJ1-1, with unresolved D. V shed 4 bases and J shed 3 bases, with 10 bases lying between them. The germline CDR1 and CDR2 sequences are SGHRS and YFSETQ. CDR3 size: 13 residues. The CDR3 spells CASSPGPDTEAFF. The CDR3 DNA is TGCGCCAGCAGCCCCGGGCCCGACACTGAAGCTTTCTTT.

Of note for this clonotype: At one boundary the junction diverges from the germline segment, which might be a read error. The chain links TRBV7-8 to TRBJ2-1; D is perhaps TRBD2 (5 bases). The CDR3 runs to 18 residues. In germline, CDR1 is SGHVS, CDR2 FQNEAQ. DNA of the CDR3: TGTGCCAGCAGCTACCTCGGTCCGGGAAAGAGGCCGTACAATGAGCAATTCTTC. It yields the protein CASSYLGPGKRPYNEQFF.

This clonotype was seen ten or more times. The chain employs TRBV15 and TRBJ1-2, with TRBD1 matching 7 bases. With 0 bases clipped from V and 4 bases from J, the junction kept 2 bases outside the gene matches. Germline loops: CDR1 LNHNV, CDR2 YYDKDF (reference sequence). The CDR3 consists of 14 residues. The CDR3 DNA is TGTGCCACCAGCAGAGACAGGGGGACCTATGGCTACACCTTC. It translates to CATSRDRGTYGYTF.

This clonotype was detected many times. J is TRBJ2-7 and V is TRBV20-1; TRBD1 agrees at 9 bases. Trimming removed 6 bases from V and 1 base from J; junction bases left unmatched: 7. The length of the CDR3 is 14 residues. Germline V gene data show CDR1 as DFQATT and CDR2 as SNEGSKA (reference sequence). The CDR3 loop reads CSAYRDRVSYEQYF. Here the CDR3 DNA reads TGCAGTGCGTACCGGGACAGGGTATCCTACGAGCAGTACTTC.

This clonotype appeared many times. The chain recombines TRBV5-5 with TRBJ2-2; 7 nucleotides agree with TRBD1. V shed 4 bases and J 4 bases; nucleotides not matched to a gene: 10. This CDR3 has 16 residues. Looked up from germline, CDR1 is SGHKS and CDR2 is YYEKEE (reference sequence). CDR3: CASSPNRGRGTGELFF. The CDR3 nucleotides are TGTGCCAGCAGCCCGAACAGGGGTAGAGGCACCGGGGAGCTGTTTTTT.

The sample holds many counts of this clonotype. J is TRBJ1-1 and V is TRBV5-1, with unresolved D. This CDR3 has 14 residues. The germline V and J ends were trimmed by 3 bases and 1 base, with 10 bases remaining between them. Germline V gives CDR1 SGHRS, CDR2 YFSETQ. The CDR3 DNA reads TGCGCCAGCAGCTCCTGGGTTGGGAACACTGAAGCTTTCTTT. This gives the protein CASSSWVGNTEAFF.

This clonotype was counted many times. V is TRBV19 and J is TRBJ1-5, with 7 bases lining up with TRBD1. Germline V CDR1 and CDR2: LNHDA, SQIVND (reference sequence). V dropped 3 bases and J dropped 7; count of bases not matched to a gene: 12. This CDR3 contains 16 residues. The chain's CDR3 is CASSIGSGPGGQPQHF. The CDR3 DNA sequence: TGTGCCAGTAGTATCGGGTCGGGGCCAGGGGGACAGCCCCAGCATTTT.

This clonotype was picked up many times. This sequence joins TRBV5-1 and TRBJ1-1; D may be TRBD1 (6 bases). CDR3 length: 15 residues. CDR1 and CDR2 from the germline V gene are SGHRS and YFSETQ. V dropped 5 bases and J dropped 1 base, with 15 bases sitting between them. The CDR3 reads CASSPTGGQNTEAFF. The CDR3, as DNA: TGCGCCAGCAGTCCCACCGGGGGACAGAACACTGAAGCTTTCTTT. Together with reference TRBV5-1 and TRBJ1-1, the CDR3 gives the full variable domain: KAGVTQTPRYLIKTRGQQVTLSCSPISGHRSVSWYQQTPGQGLQFLFEYFSETQRNKGNFPGRFSGRQFSNSRSEMNVSTLELGDSALYLCASSPTGGQNTEAFFGQGTRLTVV.

The sample holds many counts of this clonotype. This chain links TRBV6-5 with TRBJ2-1; TRBD2 aligns across 8 bases. The CDR3 loop spans 16 amino acids. Germline V gene lookup returns CDR1 MNHEY and CDR2 SVGAGI. V trimming: 2 bases; J trimming: 8 bases; junction bases outside the gene matches: 11. In nucleotides, the CDR3 is TGTGCCAGCAGTTACAGACACTTAGCGGGGAACGATGAGCAGTTCTTC. It yields the protein CASSYRHLAGNDEQFF.

In its sample, this clonotype was seen many times. The CDR3 DNA sequence: TGCAGTGCGCCTTTGACAGCTTATAGCAATCAGCCCCAGCATTTT. The encoded protein is CSAPLTAYSNQPQHF. The chain links TRBV20-1 to TRBJ1-5, with D possibly being TRBD1 (5 bases). This CDR3 has 15 residues. Per the germline V gene, CDR1 is DFQATT and CDR2 is SNEGSKA (reference sequence). Trimming shortened V by 6 bases and J by 0 bases, and 15 bases separated the two germline ends.

This clonotype was detected ten times or more. V is TRBV15 and J is TRBJ2-7, with 10 bases lining up with TRBD1. CDR3 size: 13 residues. Unmatched junction bases numbered 0, after V lost 3 bases and J lost 4 bases. Germline lookup yields CDR1 LNHNV and CDR2 YYDKDF (reference sequence). Here the CDR3 DNA reads TGTGCCACCAGCAGGGACAGGGGGTACGAGCAGTACTTC. It is translated as CATSRDRGYEQYF.

This clonotype was counted many times. The gene calls are TRBV5-4 and TRBJ2-1; 15 bases agree with TRBD2. This CDR3 has 16 amino acids. Germline V gene data show CDR1 as SGHNT and CDR2 as YYREEE (reference sequence). Germline trimming cut 4 bases from V and 7 bases from J; bases unmatched to any gene: 6. CDR3 in amino acids: CASSPGTSGRRNEQFF. Written as DNA, the CDR3 is TGTGCCAGCAGCCCCGGGACTAGCGGGAGGAGGAATGAGCAGTTCTTC.